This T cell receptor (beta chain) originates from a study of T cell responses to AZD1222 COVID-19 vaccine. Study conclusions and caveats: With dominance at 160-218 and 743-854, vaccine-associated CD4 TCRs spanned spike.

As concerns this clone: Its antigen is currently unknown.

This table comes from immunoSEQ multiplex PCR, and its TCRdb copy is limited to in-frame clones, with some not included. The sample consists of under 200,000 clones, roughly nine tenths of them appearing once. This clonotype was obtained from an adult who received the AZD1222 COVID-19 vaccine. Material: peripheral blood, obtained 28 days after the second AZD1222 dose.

The CDR3 spells CAISEPGTGQETQYF. The CDR3 nucleotides are TGTGCCATCAGTGAGCCCGGGACTGGCCAAGAGACCCAGTACTTC. The chain uses TRBV10-3 and TRBJ2-5; D perhaps matches TRBD2 (6 bases). Trimming stripped 2 bases from V and 1 base from J, with 11 bases between. The V gene's germline CDR1 is ENHRY and CDR2 SYGVKD. CDR3 length: 15 amino acids.